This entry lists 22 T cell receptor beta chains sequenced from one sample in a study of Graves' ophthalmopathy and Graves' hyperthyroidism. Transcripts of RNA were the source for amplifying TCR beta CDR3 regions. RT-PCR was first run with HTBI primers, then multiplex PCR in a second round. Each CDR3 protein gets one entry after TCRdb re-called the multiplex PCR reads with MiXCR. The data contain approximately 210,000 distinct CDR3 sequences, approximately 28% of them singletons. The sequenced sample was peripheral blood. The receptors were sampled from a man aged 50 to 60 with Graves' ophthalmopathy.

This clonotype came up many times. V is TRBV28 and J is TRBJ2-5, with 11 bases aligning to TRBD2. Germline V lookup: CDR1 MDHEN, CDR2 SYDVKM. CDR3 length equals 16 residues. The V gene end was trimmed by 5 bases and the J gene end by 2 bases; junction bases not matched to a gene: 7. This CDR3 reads CASSPLLAGEQETQYF. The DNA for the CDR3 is TGTGCCAGCAGTCCCCTACTAGCGGGAGAACAAGAGACCCAGTACTTC.

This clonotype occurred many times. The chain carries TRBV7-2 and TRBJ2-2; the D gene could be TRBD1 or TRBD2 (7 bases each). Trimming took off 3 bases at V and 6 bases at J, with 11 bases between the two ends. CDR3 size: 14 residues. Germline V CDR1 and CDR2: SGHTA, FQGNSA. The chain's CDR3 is CASSFQGGAGELFF. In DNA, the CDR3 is TGTGCCAGCAGCTTCCAGGGGGGGGCCGGGGAGCTGTTTTTT.

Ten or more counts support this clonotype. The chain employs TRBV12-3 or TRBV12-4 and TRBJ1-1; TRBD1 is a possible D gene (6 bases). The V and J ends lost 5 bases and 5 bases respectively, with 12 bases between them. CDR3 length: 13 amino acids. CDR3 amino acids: CASSTSRGTEAFF. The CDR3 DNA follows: TGTGCCAGCAGTACCTCCAGGGGTACTGAAGCTTTCTTT.

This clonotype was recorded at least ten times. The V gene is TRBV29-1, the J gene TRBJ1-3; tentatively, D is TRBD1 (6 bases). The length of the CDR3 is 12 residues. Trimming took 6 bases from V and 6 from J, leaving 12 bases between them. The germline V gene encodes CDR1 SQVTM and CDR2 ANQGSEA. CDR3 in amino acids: CSVAGTQNTIYF. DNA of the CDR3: TGCAGCGTAGCCGGGACACAAAACACCATATATTTT.

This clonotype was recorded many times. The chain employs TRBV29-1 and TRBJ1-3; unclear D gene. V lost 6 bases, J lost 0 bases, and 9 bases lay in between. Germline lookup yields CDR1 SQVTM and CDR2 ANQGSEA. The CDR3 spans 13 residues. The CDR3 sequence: CSVIGSSGNTIYF. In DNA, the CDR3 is TGCAGCGTGATCGGTTCCTCTGGAAACACCATATATTTT.

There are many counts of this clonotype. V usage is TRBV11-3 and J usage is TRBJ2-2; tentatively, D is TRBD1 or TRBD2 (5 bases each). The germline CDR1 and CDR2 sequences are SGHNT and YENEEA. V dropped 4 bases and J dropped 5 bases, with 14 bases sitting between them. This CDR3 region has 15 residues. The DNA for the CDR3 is TGTGCCAGCAGCTCGTGGGGGTCACGGACCGGGGAGCTGTTTTTT. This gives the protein CASSSWGSRTGELFF. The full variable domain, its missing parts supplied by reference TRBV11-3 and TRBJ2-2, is EAGVVQSPRYKIIEKKQPVAFWCNPISGHNTLYWYLQNLGQGPELLIRYENEEAVDDSQLPKDRFSAERLKGVDSTLKIQPAELGDSAVYLCASSSWGSRTGELFFGEGSRLTVL.

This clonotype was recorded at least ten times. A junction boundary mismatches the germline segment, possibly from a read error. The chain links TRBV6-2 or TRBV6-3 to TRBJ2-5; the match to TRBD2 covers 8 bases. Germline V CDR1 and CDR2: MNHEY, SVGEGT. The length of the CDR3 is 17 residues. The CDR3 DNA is TGTGCCAGTTCCCTGACTAGCGCCTATAGTCTCCAAGAGGCCCAGTACTTC. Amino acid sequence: CASSLTSAYSLQEAQYF.

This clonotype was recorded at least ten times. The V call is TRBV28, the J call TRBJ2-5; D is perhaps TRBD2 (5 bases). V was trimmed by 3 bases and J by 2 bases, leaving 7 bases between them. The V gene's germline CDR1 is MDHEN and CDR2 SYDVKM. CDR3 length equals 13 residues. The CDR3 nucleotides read TGTGCCAGCAGTTTTTCGGGACAAGAGACCCAGTACTTC. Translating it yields CASSFSGQETQYF.

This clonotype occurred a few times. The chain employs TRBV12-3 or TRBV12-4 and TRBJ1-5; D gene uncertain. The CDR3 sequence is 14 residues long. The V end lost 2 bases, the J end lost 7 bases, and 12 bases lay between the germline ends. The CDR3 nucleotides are TGTGCCAGCAGTTTACGAGAGGGAGGCCAGCCCCAGCATTTT. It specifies CASSLREGGQPQHF.

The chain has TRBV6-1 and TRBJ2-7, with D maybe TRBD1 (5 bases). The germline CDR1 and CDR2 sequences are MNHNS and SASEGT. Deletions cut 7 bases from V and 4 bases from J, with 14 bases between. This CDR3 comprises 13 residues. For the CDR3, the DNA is TGTGCCAGCATGGTATTACAGGAGTACGAGCAGTACTTC. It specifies CASMVLQEYEQYF.

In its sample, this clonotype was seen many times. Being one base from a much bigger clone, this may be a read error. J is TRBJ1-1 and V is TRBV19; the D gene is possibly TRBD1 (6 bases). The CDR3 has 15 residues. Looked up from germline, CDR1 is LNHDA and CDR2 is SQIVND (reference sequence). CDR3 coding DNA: TGTGCCGGTAGTGACCTTAGGGGGTCGAACACTGAAGCTTTCTTT. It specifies CAGSDLRGSNTEAFF.

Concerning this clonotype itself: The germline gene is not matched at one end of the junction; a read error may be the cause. CDR3 coding DNA: TGTGCCAGCAGCTTAGAGGCGAACGCTGAAGCTTTCTTT. As protein: CASSLEANAEAFF. The chain employs TRBV7-8 and TRBJ1-1; D remains unclear. The germline V gene has CDR1 SGHVS and CDR2 FQNEAQ. This CDR3 spans 13 amino acids.

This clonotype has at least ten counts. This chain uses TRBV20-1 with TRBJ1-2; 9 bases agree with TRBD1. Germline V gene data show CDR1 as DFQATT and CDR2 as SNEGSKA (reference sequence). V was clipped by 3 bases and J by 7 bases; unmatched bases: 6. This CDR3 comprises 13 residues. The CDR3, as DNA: TGCAGTGCTAGTCAGACAGGGGGTGGTGGCTACACCTTC. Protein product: CSASQTGGGGYTF.

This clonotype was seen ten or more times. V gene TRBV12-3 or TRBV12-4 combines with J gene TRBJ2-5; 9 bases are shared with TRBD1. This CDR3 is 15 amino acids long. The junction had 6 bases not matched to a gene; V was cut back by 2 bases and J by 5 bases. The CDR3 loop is CASSLQTGGRETQYF. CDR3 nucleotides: TGTGCCAGCAGTTTACAGACAGGGGGGAGGGAGACCCAGTACTTC.

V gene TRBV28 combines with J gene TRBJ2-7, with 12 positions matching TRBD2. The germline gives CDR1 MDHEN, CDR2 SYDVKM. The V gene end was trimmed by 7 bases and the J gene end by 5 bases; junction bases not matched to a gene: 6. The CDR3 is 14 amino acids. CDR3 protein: CASTLAGGQNEQYF. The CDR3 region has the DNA TGTGCCAGCACCCTAGCGGGAGGGCAAAACGAGCAGTACTTC.

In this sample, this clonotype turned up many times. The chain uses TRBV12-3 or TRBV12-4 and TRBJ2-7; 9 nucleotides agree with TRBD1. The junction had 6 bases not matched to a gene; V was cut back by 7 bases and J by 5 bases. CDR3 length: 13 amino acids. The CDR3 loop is CASNRQGVNEQYF. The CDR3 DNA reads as TGTGCCAGCAATCGACAGGGGGTCAACGAGCAGTACTTC.

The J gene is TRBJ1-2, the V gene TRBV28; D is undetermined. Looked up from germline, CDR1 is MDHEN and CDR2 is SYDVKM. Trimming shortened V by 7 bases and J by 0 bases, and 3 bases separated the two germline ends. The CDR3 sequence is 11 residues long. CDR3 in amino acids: CASNSNYGYTF. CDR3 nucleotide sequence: TGTGCCAGCAATTCTAACTATGGCTACACCTTC.

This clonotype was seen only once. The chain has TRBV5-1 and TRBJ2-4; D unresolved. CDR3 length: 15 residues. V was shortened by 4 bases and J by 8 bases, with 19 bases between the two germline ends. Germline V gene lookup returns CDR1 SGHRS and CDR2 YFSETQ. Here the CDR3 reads CASSNATFYRDIQYF. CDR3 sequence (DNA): TGCGCCAGCAGCAACGCGACCTTCTATCGGGACATTCAGTACTTC.

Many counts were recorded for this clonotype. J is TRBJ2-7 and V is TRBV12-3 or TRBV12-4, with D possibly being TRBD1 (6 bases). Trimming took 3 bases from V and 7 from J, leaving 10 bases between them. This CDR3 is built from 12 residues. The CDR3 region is CASSFQGWEQYF. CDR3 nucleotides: TGTGCCAGCAGTTTTCAGGGGTGGGAGCAGTACTTC.

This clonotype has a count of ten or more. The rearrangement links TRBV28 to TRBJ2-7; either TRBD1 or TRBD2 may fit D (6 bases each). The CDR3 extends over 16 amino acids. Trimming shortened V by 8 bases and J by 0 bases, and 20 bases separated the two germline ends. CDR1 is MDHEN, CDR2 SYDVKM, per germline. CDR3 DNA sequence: TGTGCCAGCCTCACCCACAGGGAGGTCGGCTCCTACGAGCAGTACTTC. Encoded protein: CASLTHREVGSYEQYF. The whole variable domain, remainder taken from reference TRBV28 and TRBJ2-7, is DVKVTQSSRYLVKRTGEKVFLECVQDMDHENMFWYRQDPGLGLRLIYFSYDVKMKEKGDIPEGYSVSREKKERFSLILESASTNQTSMYLCASLTHREVGSYEQYFGPGTRLTVT.

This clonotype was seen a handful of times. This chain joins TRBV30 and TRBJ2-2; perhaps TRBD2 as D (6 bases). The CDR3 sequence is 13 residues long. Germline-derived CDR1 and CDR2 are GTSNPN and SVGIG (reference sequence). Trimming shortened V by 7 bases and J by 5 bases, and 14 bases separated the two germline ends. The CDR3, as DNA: TGTGCCTCGCGGGGACTTGTTACCGGGGAGCTGTTTTTT. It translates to CASRGLVTGELFF.

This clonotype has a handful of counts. CDR3 DNA sequence: TGTGCCAGCAGTGAAGCTGAGAATTCACCCCTCCACTTT. This encodes CASSEAENSPLHF. This chain links TRBV6-1 with TRBJ1-6; D not resolved. Germline V gene sequence: CDR1 MNHNS, CDR2 SASEGT. Deletions cut 0 bases from V and 7 bases from J, with 4 bases between. CDR3 length equals 13 residues.